This T cell receptor beta chain was found in a study of blood T cell repertoires in COVID-19. Clones were sequenced by immunoSEQ multiplex PCR, and TCRdb holds only the in-frame ones, with some missing. This sample has about 140,000 clones, with around 82% found just once. The sequence derives from a woman aged 55-75 years with acute or convalescent COVID-19. The sample taken for sequencing was peripheral blood.

The chain's CDR3 is CASSYFSRDWEKLFF. The CDR3 region has the DNA TGTGCCAGCAGTTATTTTAGTAGGGACTGGGAAAAACTGTTTTTT. This chain links TRBV6-6 with TRBJ1-4; the D gene is possibly TRBD1 (5 bases). The CDR3 spans 15 residues. Trimming took off 3 bases at V and 8 bases at J, with 16 bases between the two ends. The germline V gene encodes CDR1 MNHNY and CDR2 SVGAGI (reference sequence).